Listed below are T cell receptor beta chains from one sample, sequenced in a study of identical twins. TCRdb re-analysed the 5' RACE reads in MiXCR, keeping a single row per CDR3 protein. The sample consists of about 460,000 distinct CDR3 sequences, around 14% of them appearing once. This sample also appeared in a second study, on yellow fever vaccine responses in identical twins.

What was sequenced was CD4+ T cells sorted from blood. The receptors shown here come from a woman under 30 in good health. Each CDR3 is given with its conserved first and last residue. D genes are given only for firm matches. Clone size is stated in some rows and not others, as once, few, many or a class when expanded.

d_call clone_size j_call v_call cdr3_aa cdr3_nt
TRBD1 - TRBJ1-6 TRBV20-1 CSARGIRGDSPLHF TGCAGTGCTAGAGGGATCAGGGGGGATTCACCCCTCCACTTT
- few TRBJ2-2 TRBV6-1 CASRTTDKITGELFF TGTGCCAGCAGAACGACGGACAAGATCACCGGGGAGCTGTTTTTT
- - TRBJ2-1 TRBV5-1 CASSPQGGTGYNEQFF TGCGCCAGCAGCCCCCAAGGGGGGACTGGCTACAATGAGCAGTTCTTC
TRBD2 few TRBJ2-1 TRBV20-1 CSARDSQGPPGLAANRHYNEQFF TGCAGTGCTAGAGATTCTCAGGGACCACCGGGACTAGCGGCAAACCGGCACTACAATGAGCAGTTCTTC
- many TRBJ1-1 TRBV12-3/TRBV12-4 CASSYRVGNTEAFF TGTGCCAGCAGTTATAGGGTTGGTAACACTGAAGCTTTCTTT
- - TRBJ1-1 TRBV11-1 CASSLGLWGGHMNTEAFF TGTGCCAGCAGCTTAGGGCTTTGGGGGGGCCACATGAACACTGAAGCTTTCTTT
TRBD2 - TRBJ2-1 TRBV12-3/TRBV12-4 CASSLWGTSGRRRFF TGTGCCAGCAGTTTATGGGGGACTAGCGGGAGGCGCCGATTCTTC
TRBD2 - TRBJ2-1 TRBV4-3 CASSRDRLAGDNEQFF TGCGCCAGCAGCCGAGACCGACTAGCGGGAGACAATGAGCAGTTCTTC
TRBD1 - TRBJ2-3 TRBV7-9 CASTILQGSTDTQYF TGTGCCAGCACGATCTTACAGGGGAGCACAGATACGCAGTATTTT
TRBD2 few TRBJ2-3 TRBV6-1 CASSNSGGKSDTQYF TGTGCCAGCAGCAACAGCGGGGGAAAGTCAGATACGCAGTATTTT
TRBD2 few TRBJ2-1 TRBV10-3 CATQQTGGYNEQFF TGTGCCACCCAACAAACGGGGGGCTACAATGAGCAGTTCTTC
- - TRBJ2-5 TRBV3-1 CASSQVAGPPTRETQYF TGTGCCAGCAGCCAAGTTGCAGGACCCCCAACTCGGGAGACCCAGTACTTC
TRBD2 - TRBJ2-3 TRBV6-5 CASSYGLAGISTDTQYF TGTGCCAGCAGTTACGGACTAGCGGGAATTAGCACAGATACGCAGTATTTT
- - TRBJ2-7 TRBV9 CASSAGNGGDYEQYF TGTGCCAGCAGCGCCGGTAATGGGGGCGACTACGAGCAGTACTTC
TRBD2 many TRBJ2-1 TRBV24-1 CATSDPRAGSSYNEQFF TGTGCCACCAGTGATCCACGAGCGGGGTCCTCCTACAATGAGCAGTTCTTC
- few TRBJ2-1 TRBV4-1 CASSRTAQTYNEQFF TGCGCCAGCAGCCGGACTGCCCAGACTTACAATGAGCAGTTCTTC
- few TRBJ2-1 TRBV7-9 CASSLIGYNEQFF TGTGCCAGCAGCTTAATAGGGTACAATGAGCAGTTCTTC
- - TRBJ2-2 TRBV2 CASREDPGELFF TGTGCCAGCAGGGAAGACCCCGGGGAGCTGTTTTTT
- - TRBJ2-5 TRBV12-3/TRBV12-4 CASSPDGETQYF TGTGCCAGCAGTCCGGATGGAGAGACCCAGTACTTC
- - TRBJ2-7 TRBV20-1 CCARVGMGLEPHEQYF TGCTGTGCTAGAGTAGGAATGGGACTCGAGCCCCACGAGCAGTACTTC
- few TRBJ1-1 TRBV28 CASSSPGRSRAFF TGTGCCAGCAGTTCCCCCGGCAGGAGCAGAGCTTTCTTT